A single sample gave rise to the 17 T cell receptor beta chains below, sequenced in a study of PD-1 blockade in classical Hodgkin lymphoma. Time point in this sample: cycle 4 day 1 (C4D1), after less than 7 weeks of nivolumab. Every patient experienced relapse after autologous stem cell transplantation, and brentuximab vedotin exposure varied. Using immunoSEQ multiplex PCR, the repertoire was profiled, and TCRdb retains in-frame clones only, with some absent. The profile shows 19,000 or so clones, 80% of them singletons. The source was peripheral blood mononuclear cells (PBMCs), collected before the fourth cycle of nivolumab. These receptors originate from a human donor with classical Hodgkin lymphoma.

This rearrangement joins TRBV19 to TRBJ1-1; maybe TRBD1 (5 bases). Trimming removed 1 base from V and 6 bases from J, with 15 bases in between. Germline V CDR1 and CDR2: LNHDA, SQIVND (reference sequence). CDR3 size: 15 residues. CDR3 in amino acids: CASSIVDSPAAEAFF. The CDR3 region has the DNA TGTGCCAGTAGTATAGTTGACAGCCCCGCGGCTGAAGCTTTCTTT.

The rearrangement links TRBV6-1 to TRBJ2-3; no clear D gene. Germline CDR1 is MNHNS and CDR2 is SASEGT. V gave up 7 bases and J gave up 0 bases, with 14 bases separating them. This CDR3 is 15 amino acids long. As DNA, the CDR3 is TGTGCCAGCACGGCCCAGATAGCTAGCACAGATACGCAGTATTTT. Translating it yields CASTAQIASTDTQYF.

Judged by abundance, this clone is medium-sized. The genes are TRBV27 and TRBJ2-5; D call uncertain. The CDR3 length is 13 residues. Germline lookup yields CDR1 MNHEY and CDR2 SMNVEV (reference sequence). Trimming took off 5 bases at V and 2 bases at J, with 9 bases between the two ends. This CDR3 reads CASSRVVQETQYF. CDR3 in DNA: TGTGCCAGCAGTCGAGTGGTGCAAGAGACCCAGTACTTC.

The genes are TRBV28 and TRBJ1-5; D unresolved. V lost 6 bases and J lost 5, with 20 bases in between. CDR1 MDHEN and CDR2 SYDVKM come from the germline V gene. The CDR3 runs 16 residues. The CDR3 DNA reads as TGTGCCAGCAGCCCTCTGGGTCCCCCTGGGGATCAGCCCCAGCATTTT. As protein: CASSPLGPPGDQPQHF.

The genes are TRBV2 and TRBJ1-5; D may be TRBD1 (6 bases). Trimming shortened V by 2 bases and J by 9 bases, and 17 bases separated the two germline ends. The CDR3 has 15 residues. The germline CDR1 and CDR2 sequences are SNHLY and FYNNEI. The CDR3 spells CASSEMGRGYRPQHF. CDR3 sequence (DNA): TGTGCCAGCAGTGAAATGGGAAGGGGGTATAGGCCCCAGCATTTT.

The chain carries TRBV11-1 and TRBJ2-5, with 8 bases matching TRBD1. This CDR3 is 15 amino acids long. Trimming took 5 bases from V and 7 from J; bases not matched to a gene: 12. Germline V lookup: CDR1 SGHAT, CDR2 FQDESV (reference sequence). CDR3 DNA: TGTGCCAGCAGCCAATTACAGGGGGTTTTGGGGACCCAGTACTTC. Encoded protein: CASSQLQGVLGTQYF.

The genes are TRBV10-2 and TRBJ2-1; 8 bases align to TRBD1. The germline CDR1 and CDR2 sequences are WSHSY and SAAADI. CDR3 size: 11 residues. J gave up 14 bases and V 6 bases, and 6 bases lay outside the gene matches. This CDR3 reads CASSPQTGEFF. The CDR3 nucleotides read TGCGCCAGCAGCCCTCAGACAGGGGAGTTCTTC.

This sequence joins TRBV4-3 and TRBJ2-7, with 8 bases fitting TRBD2. CDR3 length: 15 residues. Unmatched junction bases numbered 8, after V lost 4 bases and J lost 3 bases. CDR1 is LGHNA and CDR2 is YSLEER in the germline V gene. CDR3 sequence: CASSPTSGAVYEQYF. In DNA form, the CDR3 reads TGCGCCAGCAGCCCTACTAGCGGTGCCGTCTACGAGCAGTACTTC.

This clone was observed once. CDR3 loop: CASKRGRVAETQYF. DNA of the CDR3: TGTGCCAGCAAGCGGGGGAGGGTTGCAGAGACCCAGTACTTC. V gene TRBV6-5 combines with J gene TRBJ2-5; 8 nucleotides match TRBD2. The CDR3 has 14 amino acids. The trim removed 7 bases at V and 4 bases at J, leaving 8 bases unmatched. Per germline, CDR1 MNHEY and CDR2 SVGAGI.

The chain recombines TRBV4-1 with TRBJ1-1; D unresolved. The germline V and J ends were trimmed by 1 base and 11 bases, with 20 bases remaining between them. Germline-derived CDR1 and CDR2 are MGHRA and YSYEKL. The CDR3 contains 15 residues. Here the CDR3 reads CASSQGYLLQRPAFF. DNA of the CDR3: TGCGCCAGCAGCCAAGGCTACCTCCTTCAACGGCCGGCTTTCTTT.

The chain couples TRBV5-5 to TRBJ2-7; no definite D call. The CDR3 covers 13 residues. From germline, CDR1 is SGHKS and CDR2 YYEKEE (reference sequence). V was trimmed by 0 bases and J by 3 bases, leaving 7 bases between them. The CDR3 DNA reads as TGTGCCAGCAGCTTGGAGTGGAGCTACGAGCAGTACTTC. Its translation is CASSLEWSYEQYF.

This chain uses TRBV4-3 with TRBJ2-7; 10 nucleotides align to TRBD2. There are 17 residues in the CDR3. V was pared by 0 bases and J by 6 bases, with 11 bases of the junction left unmatched. Germline V gene sequence: CDR1 LGHNA, CDR2 YSLEER. The CDR3, as DNA: TGCGCCAGCAGCCAAGATCCCCGGGGTAGCGGGAGGCTCGAGCAGTACTTC. It is translated as CASSQDPRGSGRLEQYF.

The rearrangement joins TRBV6-4 to TRBJ2-3; tentative D call: TRBD2 (5 bases). Trimming shortened V by 0 bases and J by 4 bases, and 8 bases separated the two germline ends. Germline CDR1 MRHNA, CDR2 SNTAGT. The CDR3 loop spans 14 amino acids. CDR3 loop: CASSDSTGADTQYF. DNA for the CDR3: TGTGCCAGCAGTGACTCCACCGGGGCAGATACGCAGTATTTT.

The rearrangement links TRBV7-2 to TRBJ2-1, with 8 bases that match TRBD2. The germline V gene has CDR1 SGHTA and CDR2 FQGNSA. V lost 0 bases, J lost 6 bases, and 7 bases stayed unmatched. The CDR3 length is 16 residues. The CDR3 here is CASSLAAGAPLNEQFF. The DNA of the CDR3 is TGTGCCAGCAGCTTAGCAGCGGGGGCTCCGCTCAATGAGCAGTTCTTC.

This clone was detected a few times. This chain joins TRBV4-1 and TRBJ2-5, with D tentatively TRBD2 (5 bases). From germline, CDR1 is MGHRA and CDR2 YSYEKL. This CDR3 is built from 15 residues. Trimming cost V 0 bases and J 2 bases, with 10 bases left between them. CDR3 amino acids: CASSQEQAEQETQYF. As DNA, the CDR3 is TGCGCCAGCAGCCAAGAACAAGCGGAACAAGAGACCCAGTACTTC.

This rearrangement joins TRBV19 to TRBJ2-2; D is perhaps TRBD1 or TRBD2 (6 bases each). Trimming removed 5 bases from V and 4 bases from J, with 11 bases in between. Germline-derived CDR1 and CDR2 are LNHDA and SQIVND (reference sequence). This CDR3 is built from 14 residues. Here the CDR3 DNA reads TGTGCCAGTAGTTGGGGGGCAGGCACCGGGGAGCTGTTTTTT. As protein: CASSWGAGTGELFF.

The J gene is TRBJ2-6, the V gene TRBV7-6, with D possibly TRBD1 on 6 matching bases. The V and J ends lost 0 bases and 1 base respectively, with 7 bases between them. This CDR3 has 16 residues. Germline CDR1 reads SGHVS; CDR2 reads FNYEAQ. The CDR3 region is CASSLATGSGANVLTF. For the CDR3, the DNA is TGTGCCAGCAGCTTAGCCACAGGGTCTGGGGCCAACGTCCTGACTTTC.